These 5 T cell receptor beta chains originate from one sample sequenced in a study of CD8+CD57+ T cells in acquired aplastic anemia. Researchers used genomic DNA as the template to profile TCR beta VDJ and CDR3. TCRdb re-analysed the reads in MiXCR, keeping a single row per CDR3 protein. The sample carries 270,000 or so distinct CDR3 sequences, around 82% recorded once. Patients included in sequencing had previously demonstrated CD8+CD57+ cell expansion by flow cytometry. Sequenced: sorted CD4+, CD8+, or CD8+CD57+ T cells (not recorded which) from PBMCs. All receptors come from a human donor with aplastic anemia.

Of note for this clonotype: Germline is not matched at one junction end, which may reflect a read error. V gene TRBV7-9 combines with J gene TRBJ1-2; 10 bases line up with TRBD1. This CDR3 region has 16 residues. Germline V gene data show CDR1 as SEHNR and CDR2 as FQNEAQ (reference sequence). The CDR3 region is CASSSRDRGGDYDYTF. The CDR3, as DNA: TGTGCCAGCAGCTCTCGGGACAGGGGCGGGGACTATGACTACACCTTC.

About this clonotype: The junction differs from germline at one of its ends, possibly a read error. The chain is built from TRBV5-1 and TRBJ2-7; unclear D gene. Germline loops: CDR1 SGHRS, CDR2 YFSETQ. CDR3 length: 12 amino acids. The CDR3 spells CASSPGGGEQYF. Written as DNA, the CDR3 is TGTGCCAGCAGCCCCGGTGGTGGCGAGCAGTACTTC.

This sequence joins TRBV9 and TRBJ2-3, with 10 bases aligning to TRBD2. This CDR3 region has 15 residues. With V trimmed by 4 bases and J by 11 bases, 13 bases remained unmatched. Germline V lookup: CDR1 SGDLS, CDR2 YYNGEE. For the CDR3, the DNA is TGTGCCAGCAGCCTAAGCGGGAGGGCCTACAATGAGCAGTATTTT. Its protein product is CASSLSGRAYNEQYF.

To note about this clonotype: An end of the junction differs from the germline gene, which may be a read error. J is TRBJ2-1 and V is TRBV2; D might be TRBD2 (6 bases). Germline CDR1 reads SNHLY; CDR2 reads FYNNEI. This CDR3 region has 13 residues. This chain's CDR3 is CASSPGGSDTQYF. As DNA, the CDR3 is TGTGCCAGCAGTCCCGGGGGTTCAGATACGCAGTATTTC.

Comments on this clonotype: At one boundary the junction diverges from the germline segment, which might be a read error. The rearrangement links TRBV7-2 to TRBJ2-3, with D perhaps matching TRBD1 (5 bases). The CDR3 has 13 amino acids. Germline V gives CDR1 SGHTA, CDR2 FQGNSA. CDR3 DNA sequence: TGTGCCAGCAGCTTTCGGGCAGACGAGACAGCCCTTTTT. Its protein product is CASSFRADETALF.